Listed below are T cell receptor beta chains from one sample, sequenced in a study of early T cells in non-severe SARS-CoV-2 infection. TCRdb called the 5' RACE reads again in MiXCR, with one record for every CDR3 protein. Counted here are 35,000 to 45,000 distinct CDR3 sequences, around 6.3% occurring once; the ten biggest clones make up around 7.7%. The sequencing here drew on whole blood, taken at baseline. The receptor source for this set is an adult who was a healthcare worker with PCR-confirmed SARS-CoV-2 infection or an uninfected control (not recorded which). CDR3s leave out the opening cysteine and the closing phenylalanine or tryptophan. A D gene is named only where the DNA matches it firmly.

TRBD1	TRBV20-1	SATSSRTGLYEQY
NA	TRBV12-3/TRBV12-4	ASRPRRGSGELF
NA	TRBV30	AGAWGGYYEQY
NA	TRBV15	ATSRGGAGTDTQY
TRBD1	TRBV12-3/TRBV12-4	ASSSDRGTADTQY
NA	TRBV29-1	SAQTAAYEQY
NA	TRBV11-3	ASSPYEGRGEKLF
NA	TRBV12-3/TRBV12-4	ASSLSSSTDTQY
NA	TRBV30	AWSVSENQPQH
NA	TRBV6-1	ASSEGIGMGETKVTKNIQY
NA	TRBV7-2	ASSFLSPTVRAKNTEAF
NA	TRBV7-9	ASSLTGYEKLF
NA	TRBV3-1	ASSRKGMNTEAF
NA	TRBV27	ASGSPPNYGYT
NA	TRBV27	ASSRARDSPLH
TRBD1	TRBV20-1	SAAAFIRTGDLQPQH
TRBD2	TRBV6-5	ASSTPTSGGATDTQY
NA	TRBV7-9	ASSHGGTEAF
NA	TRBV7-9	ASTPSKGTFRGNTIY
TRBD1	TRBV5-1	ASSPRQGKDGYT
TRBD1	TRBV28	ASSWTGGSAF
TRBD1	TRBV11-2	ASSTRQGPSSGANVLT
NA	TRBV25-1	ASSGLGAPYGYT
TRBD2	TRBV7-2	ASTPGLAFGETQY
TRBD1	TRBV12-5	ASGYRGQGFGTDTQY
TRBD1	TRBV25-1	ASSDWTGANYGYT
NA	TRBV7-2	ASSLGQGGYEQY
NA	TRBV29-1	SVEDGLSYNEQF
TRBD1	TRBV28	ASSSWTGGTYNEQF
NA	TRBV20-1	SARIRGSGNTIY
NA	TRBV7-6	ASSLEGVRETQY
TRBD2	TRBV5-5	ASSSRLAGASTGELF